Presented here are 32 T cell receptor beta chains from one specimen sequenced in a study of blood T cell repertoires in COVID-19. Profiling relied on immunoSEQ multiplex PCR, and the TCRdb table lists in-frame clones only, not all of them. The profile covers 250,000 or so clones, with 80% to 90% appearing a single time and around 3.6% taken by the ten largest. Sequences were obtained from PBMCs or T cells enriched from blood (not recorded which). These TCRs come from a young woman who had been exposed to COVID-19.

In the case of this clone: The junction shows a germline mismatch at one end, possibly a read error. This rearrangement joins TRBV6-5 to TRBJ1-2; no definite D call. The CDR3 has 13 residues. Germline values: CDR1 MNHEY, CDR2 SVGAGI. CDR3 amino acids: CASSDSPMYGYTF. CDR3 sequence (DNA): TGTGCCAGCAGTGACTCCCCCATGTATGGCTACACCTTC.

The chain couples TRBV9 to TRBJ1-1, with no clear D. The V end lost 0 bases, the J end lost 1 base, and 4 bases lay between the germline ends. CDR3 length: 13 residues. Germline CDR1 SGDLS, CDR2 YYNGEE. The CDR3 DNA sequence: TGTGCCAGCAGCGTAGGCGAGAACACTGAAGCTTTCTTT. Protein sequence: CASSVGENTEAFF.

V is TRBV6-1 and J is TRBJ2-6, with TRBD2 matching 12 bases. After removal of 4 bases from V and 0 bases from J, the junction contained 1 base not matched to a gene. Per germline, CDR1 MNHNS and CDR2 SASEGT. This CDR3 region has 17 residues. Here the CDR3 reads CASSGLAGVSGANVLTF. The CDR3 DNA reads as TGTGCCAGCAGTGGACTAGCGGGGGTCTCTGGGGCCAACGTCCTGACTTTC.

The chain carries TRBV13 and TRBJ2-5; D unresolved. This CDR3 spans 14 amino acids. Between the trimmed V and J ends, which lost 1 base and 4 bases, there was a span of 10 bases. Looked up from germline, CDR1 is PRHDT and CDR2 is FYEKMQ (reference sequence). In DNA, the CDR3 is TGTGCCAGCAGCTTAGAAGGCGGTGGAGAGACCCAGTACTTC. Protein sequence: CASSLEGGGETQYF. Full variable domain (remainder filled in from reference TRBV13 and TRBJ2-5): AAGVIQSPRHLIKEKRETATLKCYPIPRHDTVYWYQQGPGQDPQFLISFYEKMQSDKGSIPDRFSAQQFSDYHSELNMSSLELGDSALYFCASSLEGGGETQYFGPGTRLLVL.

The V gene is TRBV30, the J gene TRBJ1-2; the D gene is possibly TRBD1 (5 bases). Per the germline V gene, CDR1 is GTSNPN and CDR2 is SVGIG (reference sequence). The CDR3 runs to 12 residues. Trimming cost V 4 bases and J 6 bases, with 12 bases left between them. CDR3 loop: CAWTGHWHGYTF. The CDR3 nucleotides read TGTGCCTGGACAGGACATTGGCATGGCTACACCTTC.

DNA for the CDR3: TGTGCCAGCAGTGAGTCAGATTCACCCCTCCACTTT. It is translated as CASSESDSPLHF. This sequence joins TRBV2 and TRBJ1-6; no clear D gene. The CDR3 is made up of 12 amino acids. Germline-derived CDR1 and CDR2 are SNHLY and FYNNEI. V was pared by 3 bases and J by 8 bases, with 5 bases between.

This chain links TRBV11-1 with TRBJ1-5; the match to TRBD1 covers 8 bases. The V segment lost 1 base and the J segment 4 bases; nucleotides outside the gene matches: 3. This CDR3 contains 15 residues. Per germline, CDR1 SGHAT and CDR2 FQDESV (reference sequence). This CDR3 reads CASSLGTGTNQPQHF. CDR3 DNA: TGTGCCAGCAGCTTAGGGACAGGGACTAATCAGCCCCAGCATTTT.

The chain couples TRBV27 to TRBJ1-3; weak D call: TRBD1 (5 bases). There are 16 residues in the CDR3. Germline V lookup: CDR1 MNHEY, CDR2 SMNVEV (reference sequence). Trimming shortened V by 6 bases and J by 5 bases, and 20 bases separated the two germline ends. CDR3 region: CASSRQRSGLRNTIYF. As DNA, the CDR3 is TGTGCCAGCAGCCGACAGCGCTCGGGCCTTAGAAACACCATATATTTT.

V and J are TRBV5-1 and TRBJ2-5, with D unresolved. Trimming shortened V by 2 bases and J by 5 bases, and 4 bases separated the two germline ends. CDR3 length: 11 residues. The germline V gene has CDR1 SGHRS and CDR2 YFSETQ. The chain's CDR3 is CASSFMETQYF. CDR3 DNA: TGCGCCAGCAGCTTTATGGAGACCCAGTACTTC.

The gene calls are TRBV24-1 and TRBJ2-1; maybe TRBD2 (6 bases). Trimming removed 4 bases at V and 14 bases at J, with 20 bases between. The germline V gene encodes CDR1 KGHDR and CDR2 SFDVKD. The CDR3 spans 14 residues. The CDR3 loop reads CATSEATTSSKEFF. In DNA, the CDR3 is TGTGCCACCAGTGAAGCAACGACTAGTTCAAAGGAGTTCTTC.

The sample holds one count of this clone. The V gene is TRBV29-1, the J gene TRBJ2-1; 10 nucleotides agree with TRBD2. With V trimmed by 0 bases and J by 8 bases, 16 bases remained unmatched. Germline CDR1 and CDR2: SQVTM and ANQGSEA. The CDR3 covers 18 residues. The CDR3 nucleotides are TGCAGCGTTGAAGATTATACCGCCACTAGCGGGGCGGTCGATGAGCAGTTCTTC. It is translated as CSVEDYTATSGAVDEQFF.

V usage is TRBV2 and J usage is TRBJ2-1; TRBD1 is a possible D gene (6 bases). Trimming left V 2 bases short and J 2 bases short, with 10 bases between. The CDR3 runs to 15 residues. CDR1 and CDR2 from the germline V gene are SNHLY and FYNNEI. CDR3 region: CASSEFGGPYNEQFF. The CDR3 nucleotides are TGTGCCAGCAGTGAATTTGGGGGCCCCTACAATGAGCAGTTCTTC.

The chain is built from TRBV5-4 and TRBJ2-7; no firm D call. This CDR3 is 13 amino acids long. CDR1 and CDR2 from the germline V gene are SGHNT and YYREEE (reference sequence). Trimming took off 1 base at V and 5 bases at J, with 10 bases between the two ends. The CDR3 DNA sequence: TGTGCCAGCAGCTTGAGAGGATTTGACGAGCAGTACTTC. This encodes CASSLRGFDEQYF.

CDR3 in amino acids: CASSGSGTGYGYTF. The CDR3 DNA follows: TGCGCCAGCAGCGGATCCGGGACAGGCTATGGCTACACCTTC. This sequence joins TRBV5-1 and TRBJ1-2; 8 nucleotides line up with TRBD1. The V segment lost 4 bases and the J segment 4 bases; nucleotides outside the gene matches: 6. CDR3 length: 14 residues. Germline values: CDR1 SGHRS, CDR2 YFSETQ.

The chain employs TRBV11-2 and TRBJ2-6; maybe TRBD2 (5 bases). Germline values: CDR1 SGHAT, CDR2 FQNNGV. The CDR3 runs to 16 residues. The V gene lost 3 bases and the J gene lost 2 bases, with 11 bases spanning the gap. The CDR3 nucleotides read TGTGCCAGCAGCTTGAGGGTTGACGCTGGGGCCAACGTCCTGACTTTC. The encoded protein is CASSLRVDAGANVLTF.

V gene TRBV6-5 combines with J gene TRBJ2-5; D ambiguous. CDR1 is MNHEY, CDR2 SVGAGI, per germline. V lost 5 bases, J lost 5 bases, and 6 bases lay in between. There are 11 residues in the CDR3. CDR3 sequence reads: CASSLRETQYF. CDR3 nucleotides: TGTGCCAGCAGTCTTCGTGAGACCCAGTACTTC.

This chain joins TRBV18 and TRBJ2-1; D possibly corresponds to TRBD1 (6 bases). The CDR3 runs 14 residues. Trimming stripped 6 bases from V and 4 bases from J, with 13 bases between. Germline CDR1 is KGHSH and CDR2 is LQKENI. The CDR3 reads CASSRTGQYNEQFF. CDR3 DNA: TGTGCCAGCTCCCGCACCGGACAGTACAATGAGCAGTTCTTC.

The J gene is TRBJ1-3, the V gene TRBV27, with TRBD1 identical over 7 bases. V was clipped by 6 bases and J by 2 bases; unmatched bases: 4. CDR1 is MNHEY and CDR2 is SMNVEV in the germline V gene (reference sequence). This CDR3 is 14 amino acids long. CDR3 region: CASSSTGTGNTIYF. In nucleotides, the CDR3 is TGTGCCAGCAGCTCGACAGGGACTGGAAACACCATATATTTT.

The chain joins TRBV6-4 to TRBJ1-1, with TRBD1 matching 8 bases. The CDR3 consists of 13 residues. In germline, CDR1 is MRHNA, CDR2 SNTAGT. The junction had 9 bases not matched to a gene; V was cut back by 4 bases and J by 11 bases. The CDR3 loop is CASSASDRGEAFF. DNA for the CDR3: TGTGCCAGCAGTGCCTCCGACAGGGGTGAGGCTTTCTTT.

This chain uses TRBV19 with TRBJ2-7, with 7 bases aligning to TRBD1. The CDR3 totals 16 residues. CDR1 is LNHDA and CDR2 is SQIVND in the germline V gene (reference sequence). After removal of 3 bases from V and 5 bases from J, the junction contained 13 bases not matched to a gene. The CDR3 loop reads CASSIQGGGPSDEQYF. For the CDR3, the DNA is TGTGCCAGTAGTATTCAAGGGGGCGGCCCTTCGGACGAGCAGTACTTC.

The chain has TRBV30 and TRBJ1-6, with D possibly being TRBD1 (6 bases). This CDR3 spans 13 amino acids. V shed 5 bases and J shed 7 bases, with 12 bases lying between them. Germline lookup yields CDR1 GTSNPN and CDR2 SVGIG (reference sequence). For the CDR3, the DNA is TGTGCCTGGGTAGGGGGAACGAATTCACCCCTCCACTTT. Residues: CAWVGGTNSPLHF.

The chain combines TRBV7-9 with TRBJ2-3, with 16 bases aligning to TRBD2. The germline gives CDR1 SEHNR, CDR2 FQNEAQ (reference sequence). V shed 2 bases, J shed 5 bases, and the junction held 10 bases outside the gene matches. The CDR3 is 19 residues long. The chain's CDR3 is CASSLYYFGTSGRGDTQYF. The CDR3 nucleotides read TGTGCCAGCAGCTTATATTATTTCGGGACTAGCGGGAGGGGAGATACGCAGTATTTT. Full variable domain (outside the CDR3, taken from reference TRBV7-9 and TRBJ2-3): DTGVSQNPRHKITKRGQNVTFRCDPISEHNRLYWYRQTLGQGPEFLTYFQNEAQLEKSRLLSDRFSAERPKGSFSTLEIQRTEQGDSAMYLCASSLYYFGTSGRGDTQYFGPGTRLTVL.

The chain employs TRBV27 and TRBJ2-7, with 10 bases that match TRBD2. Trimming removed 5 bases from V and 2 bases from J; junction bases left unmatched: 3. The germline CDR1 and CDR2 sequences are MNHEY and SMNVEV (reference sequence). The CDR3 is made up of 14 amino acids. For the CDR3, the DNA is TGTGCCAGCAGTACACTAGCGGGAACCTACGAGCAGTACTTC. Its translation is CASSTLAGTYEQYF.

In this sample, this clone turned up a few times. The rearrangement joins TRBV9 to TRBJ2-2; TRBD2 aligns across 7 bases. Germline values: CDR1 SGDLS, CDR2 YYNGEE. With 3 bases clipped from V and 4 bases from J, the junction kept 6 bases outside the gene matches. This CDR3 has 15 amino acids. The CDR3 loop reads CASSETSSPTGELFF. The DNA for the CDR3 is TGTGCCAGCAGCGAGACTAGCTCCCCCACCGGGGAGCTGTTTTTT.

This chain connects TRBV7-2 to TRBJ2-1, with 10 bases aligning to TRBD2. Germline V gene sequence: CDR1 SGHTA, CDR2 FQGNSA. With V trimmed by 5 bases and J by 3 bases, 4 bases remained unmatched. CDR3 size: 15 residues. This CDR3 reads CASSPAGGHYNEQFF. CDR3 bases: TGTGCCAGCAGCCCAGCGGGAGGGCACTACAATGAGCAGTTCTTC. The entire variable domain, with the rest obtained from reference TRBV7-2 and TRBJ2-1, is as follows: GAGVSQSPSNKVTEKGKDVELRCDPISGHTALYWYRQSLGQGLEFLIYFQGNSAPDKSGLPSDRFSAERTGGSVSTLTIQRTQQEDSAVYLCASSPAGGHYNEQFFGPGTRLTVL.

This clone was counted only a few times. The chain is built from TRBV4-1 and TRBJ1-3; TRBD1 aligns across 7 bases. The trim removed 0 bases at V and 2 bases at J, leaving 1 base unmatched. The CDR3 extends over 15 amino acids. Germline CDR1 MGHRA, CDR2 YSYEKL. CDR3 DNA sequence: TGCGCCAGCAGCCAAGAGGACAGGACTGGAAACACCATATATTTT. Amino acid sequence: CASSQEDRTGNTIYF.

V gene TRBV6-5 combines with J gene TRBJ2-7, with 8 positions matching TRBD2. This CDR3 contains 15 residues. Unmatched junction bases numbered 12, after V lost 4 bases and J lost 7 bases. Germline values: CDR1 MNHEY, CDR2 SVGAGI. CDR3 DNA: TGTGCCAGCAGTTTAGGACTAGCTCCGACGAGGGAGCAGTACTTC. It specifies CASSLGLAPTREQYF.

The V gene is TRBV10-3, the J gene TRBJ2-1, with TRBD1 matching 9 bases. The length of the CDR3 is 17 residues. V shed 0 bases and J 8 bases; nucleotides not matched to a gene: 11. CDR1 is ENHRY and CDR2 is SYGVKD in the germline V gene. The CDR3 loop reads CAISESGVRDRADEQFF. The CDR3 DNA is TGTGCCATCAGTGAGTCGGGGGTTCGGGACAGGGCTGATGAGCAGTTCTTC.

The chain links TRBV12-3 or TRBV12-4 to TRBJ1-6, with D perhaps matching TRBD1 (6 bases). The CDR3 extends over 13 amino acids. The V end lost 4 bases, the J end lost 8 bases, and 9 bases lay between the germline ends. The CDR3 spells CASSSHRDSPLHF. CDR3 nucleotide sequence: TGTGCCAGCAGTTCTCACAGGGATTCACCCCTCCACTTT.

V gene TRBV24-1 combines with J gene TRBJ2-1, with D unclear. CDR1 is KGHDR and CDR2 is SFDVKD in the germline V gene. Trimming took 2 bases from V and 8 from J, leaving 9 bases between them. The CDR3 spans 13 residues. Written as DNA, the CDR3 is TGTGCCACCAGTGATTCACTTAACGATGAGCAGTTCTTC. It codes for CATSDSLNDEQFF.

J is TRBJ2-7 and V is TRBV5-1, with 11 nucleotides matching TRBD2. Germline CDR1 SGHRS, CDR2 YFSETQ. The CDR3 consists of 19 residues. After removal of 2 bases from V and 2 bases from J, the junction contained 15 bases not matched to a gene. The CDR3 nucleotides are TGCGCCAGCAGCTTCCCACCGACAGGAACTAGCGGGAGTCCCTACGAGCAGTACTTC. Amino acids: CASSFPPTGTSGSPYEQYF. Based on the CDR3 plus reference TRBV5-1 and TRBJ2-7, the full variable domain is KAGVTQTPRYLIKTRGQQVTLSCSPISGHRSVSWYQQTPGQGLQFLFEYFSETQRNKGNFPGRFSGRQFSNSRSEMNVSTLELGDSALYLCASSFPPTGTSGSPYEQYFGPGTRLTVT.

The chain links TRBV7-9 to TRBJ1-1; D gene uncertain. Germline V CDR1 and CDR2: SEHNR, FQNEAQ (reference sequence). V was clipped by 5 bases and J by 1 base, with 5 bases between them. The CDR3 contains 12 residues. Here the CDR3 DNA reads TGTGCCAGCAGCCGACAGAACACTGAAGCTTTCTTT. Its translation is CASSRQNTEAFF. Combining the CDR3 with reference TRBV7-9 and TRBJ1-1 gives the whole variable domain DTGVSQNPRHKITKRGQNVTFRCDPISEHNRLYWYRQTLGQGPEFLTYFQNEAQLEKSRLLSDRFSAERPKGSFSTLEIQRTEQGDSAMYLCASSRQNTEAFFGQGTRLTVV.